One sample yielded the 20 T cell receptor beta chains listed below, sequenced in a study of beta chain features in type 1 diabetes. Expressed TCRB transcripts were sequenced, since all the RNA that had been isolated was reverse transcribed. Assay used: immunoSEQ multiplex PCR; TCRdb lists only in-frame clones, some missing. Here the sample spans 150,000 or so clones, 40% to 55% being singletons. The sample consisted of Tregs from blood. These receptors originate from a man younger than 35 in good health.

This clone was counted a single time. This rearrangement joins TRBV2 to TRBJ2-3; no firm D call. Germline loops: CDR1 SNHLY, CDR2 FYNNEI. V lost 2 bases and J lost 0, with 6 bases in between. The CDR3 totals 14 residues. CDR3 in DNA: TGTGCCAGCAGTGAATGGGCTAGCACAGATACGCAGTATTTT. Residues: CASSEWASTDTQYF.

This clone was found a few times. V and J are TRBV7-2 and TRBJ2-3; weak D call: TRBD2 (6 bases). The CDR3 length is 12 residues. V was clipped by 0 bases and J by 11 bases, with 9 bases between them. Germline V gene data show CDR1 as SGHTA and CDR2 as FQGNSA. The CDR3 nucleotides are TGTGCCAGCAGCTTAGCGGGGGGAGGGCAGTATTTT. It specifies CASSLAGGGQYF.

The rearrangement joins TRBV5-1 to TRBJ2-1; 11 bases map to TRBD2. The trim removed 0 bases at V and 6 bases at J, leaving 2 bases unmatched. Looked up from germline, CDR1 is SGHRS and CDR2 is YFSETQ. The CDR3 consists of 15 residues. For the CDR3, the DNA is TGCGCCAGCAGCTTGGACGGGACTAGCGGCAATGAGCAGTTCTTC. Translated, it gives CASSLDGTSGNEQFF.

The chain is built from TRBV2 and TRBJ2-1; a possible D gene is TRBD1 (8 bases). Germline-derived CDR1 and CDR2 are SNHLY and FYNNEI. V gave up 8 bases and J gave up 8 bases, with 16 bases separating them. The CDR3 extends over 13 amino acids. The CDR3 is CASGGDRRDEQFF. For the CDR3, the DNA is TGTGCCAGCGGGGGGGACAGGAGGGATGAGCAGTTCTTC.

This clone occurred a few times. This sequence joins TRBV29-1 and TRBJ1-1; TRBD1 aligns across 7 bases. The CDR3 has 14 residues. The trim removed 4 bases at V and 3 bases at J, leaving 8 bases unmatched. Germline V gene lookup returns CDR1 SQVTM and CDR2 ANQGSEA. In nucleotides, the CDR3 is TGCAGCGTTGGAGGAGGGGGCGGGGACACTGAAGCTTTCTTT. It translates to CSVGGGGGDTEAFF.

This clone was recorded a few times. J is TRBJ1-4 and V is TRBV7-2; 8 bases match TRBD1. V lost 4 bases, J lost 3 bases, and 4 bases stayed unmatched. This CDR3 spans 15 amino acids. CDR1 and CDR2 from the germline V gene are SGHTA and FQGNSA. The CDR3 coding sequence is TGTGCCAGCAGCTCAGGGGGCGCGGCTAATGAAAAACTGTTTTTT. Translating gives CASSSGGAANEKLFF.

The table lists this clone with a few counts. This sequence joins TRBV19 and TRBJ2-7, with D possibly matching TRBD1 (6 bases). This CDR3 comprises 15 residues. The V gene's germline CDR1 is LNHDA and CDR2 SQIVND (reference sequence). V was shortened by 3 bases and J by 6 bases, with 18 bases between the two germline ends. The CDR3 loop reads CASSIQQGTIGEQYF. The CDR3 DNA follows: TGTGCCAGTAGTATCCAACAGGGAACTATCGGCGAGCAGTACTTC. The full variable domain, its missing parts supplied by reference TRBV19 and TRBJ2-7, is DGGITQSPKYLFRKEGQNVTLSCEQNLNHDAMYWYRQDPGQGLRLIYYSQIVNDFQKGDIAEGYSVSREKKESFPLTVTSAQKNPTAFYLCASSIQQGTIGEQYFGPGTRLTVT.

CDR3 loop: CASRDRATSGANVLTF. Here the CDR3 DNA reads TGTGCCAGCAGGGACAGGGCTACATCTGGGGCCAACGTCCTGACTTTC. The chain carries TRBV28 and TRBJ2-6, with 8 bases fitting TRBD1. Germline V gene sequence: CDR1 MDHEN, CDR2 SYDVKM. This CDR3 spans 16 amino acids. Trimming at V came to 6 bases and at J to 1 base, leaving 5 bases not matched to a gene.

In its sample, this clone was seen once. This CDR3 is CASSLGRDGTEAFF. The CDR3 region has the DNA TGTGCCAGCAGCTTAGGCAGGGATGGCACTGAAGCTTTCTTT. J is TRBJ1-1 and V is TRBV11-3; maybe TRBD1 (5 bases). The V gene's germline CDR1 is SGHNT and CDR2 YENEEA. V was trimmed by 1 base and J by 4 bases, leaving 10 bases between them. The CDR3 loop spans 14 amino acids.

This clone appeared a few times. The chain combines TRBV5-1 with TRBJ2-6; D possibly corresponds to TRBD1 (5 bases). This CDR3 has 18 residues. CDR1 and CDR2 from the germline V gene are SGHRS and YFSETQ. The germline V and J ends were trimmed by 0 bases and 0 bases, with 13 bases remaining between them. CDR3 sequence (DNA): TGCGCCAGCAGCTTGGACAGGCGAGTATTCTCTGGGGCCAACGTCCTGACTTTC. This encodes CASSLDRRVFSGANVLTF.

The CDR3 here is CASSLAGPGITEAFF. CDR3 nucleotides: TGCGCCAGCAGCTTGGCAGGTCCAGGGATAACTGAAGCTTTCTTT. The chain has TRBV5-1 and TRBJ1-1, with TRBD1 as a possible D gene (5 bases). The CDR3 contains 15 residues. The V and J ends lost 0 bases and 5 bases respectively, with 14 bases between them. Germline V gene lookup returns CDR1 SGHRS and CDR2 YFSETQ.

This chain joins TRBV7-9 and TRBJ1-2; TRBD1 is a possible D gene (6 bases). The CDR3 consists of 18 residues. In germline, CDR1 is SEHNR, CDR2 FQNEAQ (reference sequence). The V and J ends lost 5 bases and 2 bases respectively, with 24 bases between them. DNA for the CDR3: TGTGCCAGCAGCCCACCGCGGGGGGCGCGAGTGTGGAACTATGGCTACACCTTC. Translation gives CASSPPRGARVWNYGYTF.

The chain has TRBV30 and TRBJ2-7; 7 nucleotides align to TRBD1. V lost 4 bases, J lost 7 bases, and 7 bases stayed unmatched. Germline lookup yields CDR1 GTSNPN and CDR2 SVGIG (reference sequence). The CDR3 extends over 12 amino acids. The CDR3, as DNA: TGTGCCTGGACCAGACAGGGTTGGGAGCAGTACTTC. It specifies CAWTRQGWEQYF.

The chain couples TRBV7-2 to TRBJ2-7; D call uncertain. Germline V gene sequence: CDR1 SGHTA, CDR2 FQGNSA. The CDR3 consists of 14 residues. Trimming pared 3 bases from V and 0 bases from J, leaving 9 bases between. The CDR3 sequence: CASSFSPYSYEQYF. Written as DNA, the CDR3 is TGTGCCAGCAGCTTCTCTCCTTACTCCTACGAGCAGTACTTC.

This chain links TRBV5-1 with TRBJ1-6; no clear D gene. The V and J ends lost 0 bases and 10 bases respectively, with 11 bases between them. CDR1 and CDR2 (germline): SGHRS, YFSETQ. This CDR3 is built from 14 residues. The CDR3 loop is CASSLVESPSPLHF. The CDR3 nucleotides are TGCGCCAGCAGCTTGGTAGAATCCCCCTCACCCCTCCACTTT.

This clone has a handful of counts. J is TRBJ2-3 and V is TRBV27, with D tentatively TRBD2 (6 bases). From germline, CDR1 is MNHEY and CDR2 SMNVEV (reference sequence). The CDR3 runs 14 residues. The germline V and J ends were trimmed by 5 bases and 4 bases, with 13 bases remaining between them. CDR3 sequence (DNA): TGTGCCAGCAGTCGACGGGACTCCGCAGATACGCAGTATTTT. This codes for CASSRRDSADTQYF.

This chain connects TRBV7-9 to TRBJ1-2, with 10 positions matching TRBD1. V was pared by 5 bases and J by 4 bases, with 7 bases of the junction left unmatched. The CDR3 has 15 residues. The germline gives CDR1 SEHNR, CDR2 FQNEAQ (reference sequence). The CDR3 sequence is CASSPGQGVIYGYTF. The CDR3 coding sequence is TGTGCCAGCAGCCCAGGACAGGGGGTCATCTATGGCTACACCTTC.

This rearrangement joins TRBV15 to TRBJ1-1, with 7 bases matching TRBD1. The CDR3 totals 14 residues. V shed 5 bases and J 5 bases; nucleotides not matched to a gene: 8. The germline V gene encodes CDR1 LNHNV and CDR2 YYDKDF (reference sequence). CDR3 sequence: CATSPRQGKTEAFF. DNA of the CDR3: TGTGCCACCAGCCCCCGACAGGGAAAGACTGAAGCTTTCTTT.

The chain carries TRBV6-5 and TRBJ1-1; 8 nucleotides line up with TRBD1. Unmatched junction bases numbered 6, after V lost 2 bases and J lost 4 bases. Germline CDR1 MNHEY, CDR2 SVGAGI. The CDR3 runs to 15 residues. The CDR3 DNA sequence: TGTGCCAGCAGTTACCACAAGACAGGGGCCACTGAAGCTTTCTTT. This translates into CASSYHKTGATEAFF.

The chain combines TRBV28 with TRBJ1-5, with D maybe TRBD1 (5 bases). CDR3 size: 12 residues. The germline V and J ends were trimmed by 6 bases and 7 bases, with 10 bases remaining between them. Germline V gives CDR1 MDHEN, CDR2 SYDVKM. The chain's CDR3 is CASRPPGQPQHF. CDR3 nucleotides: TGTGCCAGCAGGCCTCCAGGGCAGCCCCAGCATTTT.